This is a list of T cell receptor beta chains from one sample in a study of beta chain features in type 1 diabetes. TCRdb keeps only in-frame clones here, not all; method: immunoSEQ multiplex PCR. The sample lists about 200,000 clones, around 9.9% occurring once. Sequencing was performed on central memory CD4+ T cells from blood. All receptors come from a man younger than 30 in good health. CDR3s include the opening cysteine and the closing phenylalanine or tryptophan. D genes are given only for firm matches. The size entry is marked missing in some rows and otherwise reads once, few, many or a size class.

CASSVTGDYGYTF	TGTGCCAGTAGTGTGACAGGGGACTATGGCTACACCTTC	NA	TRBV19	TRBJ1-2	TRBD1
CASSPNRMNTEAFF	TGTGCCAGCTCACCGAACAGGATGAACACTGAAGCTTTCTTT	NA	TRBV18	TRBJ1-1	NA
CSVTNRGGYEQYF	TGCAGCGTGACGAACAGGGGGGGCTACGAGCAGTACTTC	few	TRBV29-1	TRBJ2-7	NA
CASSLRDTGELFF	TGTGCCAGCAGCTTACGTGACACCGGGGAGCTGTTTTTT	NA	TRBV7-2	TRBJ2-2	NA
CASTFGGNYEQYF	TGCGCCAGCACCTTCGGAGGGAACTACGAGCAGTACTTC	NA	TRBV5-1	TRBJ2-7	NA
CASRLLMSRSSYNEQFF	TGTGCCAGCAGGTTGTTGATGAGTCGAAGCTCCTACAATGAGCAGTTCTTC	NA	TRBV7-2	TRBJ2-1	NA
CASSLITENYGYTF	TGTGCCAGCAGCTTGATCACAGAGAACTATGGCTACACCTTC	NA	TRBV5-6	TRBJ1-2	NA
CASSPRQGGGYTF	TGTGCCAGCAGCCCCCGACAGGGAGGAGGCTACACCTTC	NA	TRBV4-2	TRBJ1-2	TRBD1
CASSLSLAGSYNEQFF	TGTGCCAGCAGCTTAAGTTTGGCAGGCTCCTACAATGAGCAGTTCTTC	many	TRBV7-9	TRBJ2-1	NA
CASSPSVGQGGEKLFF	TGTGCCAGCAGTCCGAGTGTGGGACAGGGGGGTGAAAAACTGTTTTTT	NA	TRBV28	TRBJ1-4	TRBD1
CASSYPKQGAETQYF	TGTGCCAGCAGTTACCCAAAACAGGGGGCAGAGACCCAGTACTTC	NA	TRBV6-5	TRBJ2-5	TRBD1
CAWSVRGEQYF	TGTGCCTGGAGTGTACGGGGGGAGCAGTACTTC	NA	TRBV30	TRBJ2-7	NA
CASADYLGRSFF	TGTGCCAGCGCCGACTACTTGGGGAGATCTTTCTTT	many	TRBV6-5	TRBJ1-1	NA
CASSLGAQETQYF	TGTGCCAGCAGCTTGGGAGCCCAAGAGACCCAGTACTTC	NA	TRBV5-8	TRBJ2-5	NA
CASSFPSGVNEQFF	TGTGCCAGCAGTTTCCCTAGCGGGGTCAATGAGCAGTTCTTC	NA	TRBV28	TRBJ2-1	TRBD2
CASEVGAEQYF	TGTGCCAGCGAGGTGGGGGCCGAGCAGTACTTC	many	TRBV2	TRBJ2-7	NA
CALRDFTEAFF	TGTGCCTTGCGGGACTTCACTGAAGCTTTCTTT	NA	TRBV30	TRBJ1-1	NA
CASTGYYEQYF	TGTGCCAGCACCGGTTACTACGAGCAGTACTTC	many	TRBV7-2	TRBJ2-7	NA
CSGRDWEQFF	TGCAGCGGGCGGGACTGGGAGCAGTTCTTC	NA	TRBV29-1	TRBJ2-1	NA
CASSPRSGELFF	TGTGCCAGCAGCCCCAGGTCCGGGGAGCTGTTTTTT	few	TRBV28	TRBJ2-2	NA
CASSHPSYEQYF	TGTGCCAGCAGTCACCCCTCCTACGAGCAGTACTTC	NA	TRBV7-9	TRBJ2-7	NA
CAARDRVTYEQYF	TGTGCCGCTCGGGACAGGGTCACCTACGAGCAGTACTTC	few	TRBV6-5	TRBJ2-7	TRBD1
CASSSTGTGSNEQFF	TGTGCCAGCAGTTCAACCGGGACAGGTAGCAATGAGCAGTTCTTC	NA	TRBV7-9	TRBJ2-1	TRBD1
CASSPSGTSTDTQYF	TGTGCCAGCAGCCCTAGCGGGACAAGCACAGATACGCAGTATTTT	many	TRBV7-8	TRBJ2-3	TRBD2
CAWTGTGGAIQYF	TGTGCCTGGACCGGGACAGGGGGGGCCATTCAGTACTTC	few	TRBV30	TRBJ2-4	TRBD1
CASSRQFQETQYF	TGTGCCAGCAGCCGACAGTTCCAAGAGACCCAGTACTTC	few	TRBV7-2	TRBJ2-5	NA
CASQGDETEAFF	TGTGCCTCACAGGGAGATGAGACTGAAGCTTTCTTT	NA	TRBV30	TRBJ1-1	NA